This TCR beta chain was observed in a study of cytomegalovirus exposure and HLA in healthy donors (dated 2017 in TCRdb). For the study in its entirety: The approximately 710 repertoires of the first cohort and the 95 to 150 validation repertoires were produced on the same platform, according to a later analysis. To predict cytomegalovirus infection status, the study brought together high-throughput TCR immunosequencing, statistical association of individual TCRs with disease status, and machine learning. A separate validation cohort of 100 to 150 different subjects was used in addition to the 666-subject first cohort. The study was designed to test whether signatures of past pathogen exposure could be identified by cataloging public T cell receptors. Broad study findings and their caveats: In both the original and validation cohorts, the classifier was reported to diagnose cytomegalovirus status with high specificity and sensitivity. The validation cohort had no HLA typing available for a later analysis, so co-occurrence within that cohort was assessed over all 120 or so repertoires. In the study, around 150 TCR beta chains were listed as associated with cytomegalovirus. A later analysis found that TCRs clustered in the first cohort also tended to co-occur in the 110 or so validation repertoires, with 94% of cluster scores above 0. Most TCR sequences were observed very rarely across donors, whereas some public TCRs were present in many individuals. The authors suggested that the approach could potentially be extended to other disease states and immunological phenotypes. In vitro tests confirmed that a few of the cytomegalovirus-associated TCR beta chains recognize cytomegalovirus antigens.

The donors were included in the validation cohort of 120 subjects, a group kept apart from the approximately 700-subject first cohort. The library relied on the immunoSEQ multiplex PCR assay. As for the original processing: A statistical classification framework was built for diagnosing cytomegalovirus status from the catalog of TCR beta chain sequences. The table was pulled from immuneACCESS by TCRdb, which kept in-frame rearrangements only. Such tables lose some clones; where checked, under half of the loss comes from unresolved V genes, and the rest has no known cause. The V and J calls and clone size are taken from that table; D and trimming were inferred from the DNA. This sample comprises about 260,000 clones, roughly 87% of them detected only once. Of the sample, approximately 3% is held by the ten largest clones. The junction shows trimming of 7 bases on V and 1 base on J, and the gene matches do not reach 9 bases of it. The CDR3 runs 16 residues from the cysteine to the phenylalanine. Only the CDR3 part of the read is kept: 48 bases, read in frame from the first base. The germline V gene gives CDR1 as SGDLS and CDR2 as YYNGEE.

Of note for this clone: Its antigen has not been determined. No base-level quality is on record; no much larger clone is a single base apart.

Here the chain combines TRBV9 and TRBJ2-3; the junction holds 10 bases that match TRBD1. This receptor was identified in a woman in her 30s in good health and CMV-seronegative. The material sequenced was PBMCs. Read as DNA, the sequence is TGTGCCAGCGGGGGCCCGACAGGGGGCGGCACAGATACGCAGTATTTT. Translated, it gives CASGGPTGGGTDTQYF.